The present TCR beta chain was sequenced within a study of T-cell memory formation after mild COVID-19. Across the study: Each donor largely had its own TCR clusters. Points from the study as a whole: The SARS-CoV-2 specificity of second-wave clones reaching peak at day 37 remained unverified. Certain responding clones were present in pre-infection memory, suggesting participation of cross-reactive memory.

Constant-segment-primed 5'RACE gave TCR alpha and TCR beta cDNA libraries with sample barcodes and UMIs. TCRdb reprocessed the 5' RACE reads with MiXCR, giving one entry per CDR3 protein. The table shows about 430,000 distinct CDR3 sequences, with 20% to 25% occurring only once. The germline V gene has CDR1 LGHNT and CDR2 FRNRAP. CDR3 length: 16 amino acids. Trimming took off 1 base at V and 4 bases at J, with 14 bases between the two ends. Points on this clonotype: What it binds is not known.

Sequencing was done on a sample of PBMCs or a T cell subset sorted from them (not recorded which). V usage is TRBV12-5 and J usage is TRBJ1-5; D is uncertain. The receptor was derived from an adult woman who had mild COVID-19 (a few samples of this study predate the infection). Cell type and time point are not known. As DNA, the CDR3 is TGTGCTAGTGGTTTGGAAGTGGGCCGGGGAAATCAGCCCCAGCATTTT. Translation: CASGLEVGRGNQPQHF.